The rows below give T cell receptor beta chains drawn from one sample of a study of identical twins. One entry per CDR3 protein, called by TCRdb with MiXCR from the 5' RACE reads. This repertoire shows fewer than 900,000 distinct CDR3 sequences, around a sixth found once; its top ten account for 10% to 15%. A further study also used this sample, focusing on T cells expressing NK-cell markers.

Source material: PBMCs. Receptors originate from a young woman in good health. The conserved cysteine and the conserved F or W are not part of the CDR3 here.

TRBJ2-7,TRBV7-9,ASKKLDEQY
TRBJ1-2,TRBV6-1,ASSPTGLEGYT
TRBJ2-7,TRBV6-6,ASKGDYYEQY
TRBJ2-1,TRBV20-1,SGIRGSDPYNEQF
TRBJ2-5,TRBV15,ATSRGTGGYQETQY
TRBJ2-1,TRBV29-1,SVDNRNNEQF
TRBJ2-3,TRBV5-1,ASSLVAGATGDTQY
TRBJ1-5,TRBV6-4,ASSMYSNQPQH
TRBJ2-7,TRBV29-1,SVTRGRPYEQY
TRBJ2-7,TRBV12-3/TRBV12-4,AFSLEVMGGPPSYEQY
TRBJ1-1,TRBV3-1,ASSQERGAKAF
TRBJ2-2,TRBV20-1,SAGGLRGTGELF
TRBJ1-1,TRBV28,ASSSLVTEAF
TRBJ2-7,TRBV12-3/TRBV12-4,ASSFGGDRYEQY
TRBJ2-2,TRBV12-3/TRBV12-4,ASTLSEAGELF
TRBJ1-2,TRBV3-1,ASSQLSYPNYGYT
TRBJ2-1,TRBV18,ASSRDRVANEQF
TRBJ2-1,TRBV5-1,ASSPGRIFNEQF
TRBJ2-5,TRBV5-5,ASSFRTGWERETQY
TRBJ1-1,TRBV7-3,ASSTRPGSNTEAF
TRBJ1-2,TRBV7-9,ASGDGRHGYT
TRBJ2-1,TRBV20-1,SARGFHTNNEQF
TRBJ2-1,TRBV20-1,SASTSGGNEQF
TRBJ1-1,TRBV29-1,SVEMTGEAF
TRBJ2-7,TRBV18,ASSPQGATYEQY
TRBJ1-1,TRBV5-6,ASSSGTAGNTEAF
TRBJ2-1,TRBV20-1,SARTFEGGIYNEQF
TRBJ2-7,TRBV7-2,ASSRSEREQY
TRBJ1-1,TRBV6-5,ASSYSGGTRAF
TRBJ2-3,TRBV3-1,ASSHSGASTDTQY
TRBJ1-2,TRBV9,ASSVDRTHGYT
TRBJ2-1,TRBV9,ASSSGPNNEQF
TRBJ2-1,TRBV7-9,ADTPASGRHEQF
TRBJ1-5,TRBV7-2,ASSLDGNLQPQH
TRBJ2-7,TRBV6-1,ASSEWTGGHEQY
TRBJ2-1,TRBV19,ASSITVWRGGIDEQF
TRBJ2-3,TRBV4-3,ASSQRTSGTTDTQY
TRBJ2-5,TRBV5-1,ASSPTSFSGGETQY
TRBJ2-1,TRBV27,ASSSSSKISYNEQF
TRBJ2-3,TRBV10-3,AISEGATDTQY
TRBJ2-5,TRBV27,ASSKQGAWETQY
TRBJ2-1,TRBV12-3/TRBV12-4,ASSSRLAGGGEQF
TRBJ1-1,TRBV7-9,ASSTRQGSEDTEAF
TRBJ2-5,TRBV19,ASSPRQGVKTQY
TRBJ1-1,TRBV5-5,ASRAGAGTEAF
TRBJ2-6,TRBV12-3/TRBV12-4,ASIVQGSGANVLT
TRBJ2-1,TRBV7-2,ASNPGTGGQF
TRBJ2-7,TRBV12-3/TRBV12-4,ASSRGPLQQY
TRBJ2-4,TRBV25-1,ASSEWRVGLSKNIQY